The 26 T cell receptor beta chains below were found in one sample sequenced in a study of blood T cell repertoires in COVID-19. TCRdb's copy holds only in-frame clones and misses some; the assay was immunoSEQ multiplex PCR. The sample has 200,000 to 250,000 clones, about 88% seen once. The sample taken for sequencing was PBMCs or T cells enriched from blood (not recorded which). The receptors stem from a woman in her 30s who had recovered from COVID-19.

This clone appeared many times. CDR3 sequence: CASSDRSGAEAFF. In DNA, the CDR3 is TGTGCCAGCAGTGACAGGAGCGGGGCTGAAGCTTTCTTT. The rearrangement uses TRBV25-1 and TRBJ1-1; D call uncertain. Germline V gene lookup returns CDR1 MGHDK and CDR2 SYGVNS. Trimming cost V 3 bases and J 6 bases, with 11 bases left between them. CDR3 length equals 13 residues.

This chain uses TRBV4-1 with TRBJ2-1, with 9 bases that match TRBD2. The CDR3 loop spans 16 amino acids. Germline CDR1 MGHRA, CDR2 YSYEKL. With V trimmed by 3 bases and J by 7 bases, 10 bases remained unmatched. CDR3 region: CASSQESGGRGNEQFF. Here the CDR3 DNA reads TGCGCCAGCAGCCAGGAAAGCGGGGGGCGGGGGAATGAGCAGTTCTTC.

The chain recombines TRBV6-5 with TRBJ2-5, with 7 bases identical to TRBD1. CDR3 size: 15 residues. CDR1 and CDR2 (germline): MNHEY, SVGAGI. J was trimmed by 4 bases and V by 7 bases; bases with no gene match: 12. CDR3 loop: CASKNLRDSGETQYF. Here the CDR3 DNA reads TGTGCCAGCAAAAACCTCCGGGACAGTGGAGAGACCCAGTACTTC.

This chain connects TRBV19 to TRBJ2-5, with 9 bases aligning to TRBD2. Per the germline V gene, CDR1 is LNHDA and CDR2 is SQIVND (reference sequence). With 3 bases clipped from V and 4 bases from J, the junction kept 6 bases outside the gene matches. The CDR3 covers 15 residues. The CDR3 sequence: CASSIWGLAAETQYF. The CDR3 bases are TGTGCCAGTAGTATTTGGGGACTAGCAGCAGAGACCCAGTACTTC. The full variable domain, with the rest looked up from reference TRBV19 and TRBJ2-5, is DGGITQSPKYLFRKEGQNVTLSCEQNLNHDAMYWYRQDPGQGLRLIYYSQIVNDFQKGDIAEGYSVSREKKESFPLTVTSAQKNPTAFYLCASSIWGLAAETQYFGPGTRLLVL.

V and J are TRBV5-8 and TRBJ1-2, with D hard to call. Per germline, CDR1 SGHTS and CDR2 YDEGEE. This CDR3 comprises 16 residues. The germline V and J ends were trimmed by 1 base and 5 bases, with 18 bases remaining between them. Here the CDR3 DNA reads TGTGCCAGCAGCTTGCTGATCTTGGGTACAGATTATGGCTACACCTTC. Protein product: CASSLLILGTDYGYTF.

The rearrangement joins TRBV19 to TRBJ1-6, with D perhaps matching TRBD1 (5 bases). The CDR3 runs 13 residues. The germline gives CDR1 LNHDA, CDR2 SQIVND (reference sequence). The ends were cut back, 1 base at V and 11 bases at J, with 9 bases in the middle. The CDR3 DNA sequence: TGTGCCAGTAGTATAGGGGGCAGTACACCCCTCCACTTT. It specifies CASSIGGSTPLHF.

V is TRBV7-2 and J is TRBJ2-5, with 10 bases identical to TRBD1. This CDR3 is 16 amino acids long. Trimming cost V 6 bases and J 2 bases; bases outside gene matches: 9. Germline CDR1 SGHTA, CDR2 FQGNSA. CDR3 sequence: CASSRQQGQGQETQYF. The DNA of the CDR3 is TGTGCCAGCAGTCGACAACAGGGACAGGGGCAAGAGACCCAGTACTTC.

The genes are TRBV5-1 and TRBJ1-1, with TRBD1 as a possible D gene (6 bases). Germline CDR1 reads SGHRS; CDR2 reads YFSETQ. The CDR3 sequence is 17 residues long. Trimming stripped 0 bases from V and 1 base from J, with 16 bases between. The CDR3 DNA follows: TGCGCCAGCAGCTTGGGACCGGGGACAAGGGCGAACACTGAAGCTTTCTTT. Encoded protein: CASSLGPGTRANTEAFF.

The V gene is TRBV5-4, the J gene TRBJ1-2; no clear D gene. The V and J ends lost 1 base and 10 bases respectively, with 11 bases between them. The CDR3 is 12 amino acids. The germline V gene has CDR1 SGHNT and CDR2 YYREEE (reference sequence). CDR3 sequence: CASSLSYEAYTF. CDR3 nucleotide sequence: TGTGCCAGCAGCTTGTCCTATGAGGCCTACACCTTC.

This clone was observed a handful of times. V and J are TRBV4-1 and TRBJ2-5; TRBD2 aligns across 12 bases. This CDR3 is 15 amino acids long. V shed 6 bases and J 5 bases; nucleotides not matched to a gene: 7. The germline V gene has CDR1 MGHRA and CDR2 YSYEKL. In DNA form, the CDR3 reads TGCGCCAGCAGAGGGACTAGCGGGTCTCGGGAGACCCAGTACTTC. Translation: CASRGTSGSRETQYF.

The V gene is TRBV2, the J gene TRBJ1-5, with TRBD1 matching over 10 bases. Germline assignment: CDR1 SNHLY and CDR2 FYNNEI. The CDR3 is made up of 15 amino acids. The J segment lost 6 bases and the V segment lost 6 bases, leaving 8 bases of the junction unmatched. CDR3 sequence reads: CASSSRDRGAQPQHF. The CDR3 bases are TGTGCCAGCAGCAGCCGGGACAGGGGTGCTCAGCCCCAGCATTTT.

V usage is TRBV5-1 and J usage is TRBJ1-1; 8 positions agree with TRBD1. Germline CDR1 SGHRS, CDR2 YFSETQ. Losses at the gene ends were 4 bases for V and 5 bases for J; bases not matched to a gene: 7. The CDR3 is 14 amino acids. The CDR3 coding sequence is TGCGCCAGCAGCGACGGGACAGGTTGGACTGAAGCTTTCTTT. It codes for CASSDGTGWTEAFF.

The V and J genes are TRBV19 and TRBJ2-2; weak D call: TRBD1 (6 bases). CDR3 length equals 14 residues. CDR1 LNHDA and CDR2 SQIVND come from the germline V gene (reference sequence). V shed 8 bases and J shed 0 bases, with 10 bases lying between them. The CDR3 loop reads CASQGRTNTGELFF. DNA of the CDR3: TGTGCCAGTCAGGGGCGTACGAACACCGGGGAGCTGTTTTTT.

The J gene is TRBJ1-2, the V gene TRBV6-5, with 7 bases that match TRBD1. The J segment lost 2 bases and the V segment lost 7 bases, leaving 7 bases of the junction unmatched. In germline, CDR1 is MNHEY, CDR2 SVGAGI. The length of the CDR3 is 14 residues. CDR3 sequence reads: CASTRDSSNYGYTF. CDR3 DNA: TGTGCCAGCACCCGGGACAGCTCCAACTATGGCTACACCTTC.

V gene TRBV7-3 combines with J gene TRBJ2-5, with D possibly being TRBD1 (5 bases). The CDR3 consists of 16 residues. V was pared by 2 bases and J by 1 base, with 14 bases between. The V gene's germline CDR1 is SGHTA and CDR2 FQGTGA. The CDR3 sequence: CASSLVGRQPQETQYF. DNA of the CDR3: TGTGCCAGCAGCTTAGTCGGTCGACAGCCCCAAGAGACCCAGTACTTC.

The CDR3 here is CASSQVGSSGAETQYF. Written as DNA, the CDR3 is TGCGCCAGCAGCCAAGTAGGATCTAGCGGGGCGGAGACCCAGTACTTC. The rearrangement links TRBV4-3 to TRBJ2-5; TRBD2 matches 9 bases. Germline CDR1 reads LGHNA; CDR2 reads YSLEER. This CDR3 region has 16 residues. The junction had 8 bases not matched to a gene; V was cut back by 1 base and J by 5 bases.

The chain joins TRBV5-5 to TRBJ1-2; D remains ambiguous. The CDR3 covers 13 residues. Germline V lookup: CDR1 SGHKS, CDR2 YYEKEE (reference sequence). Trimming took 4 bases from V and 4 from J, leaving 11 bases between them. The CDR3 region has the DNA TGTGCCAGCAGCCGAGACCTAGGCTATGGCTACACCTTC. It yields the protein CASSRDLGYGYTF. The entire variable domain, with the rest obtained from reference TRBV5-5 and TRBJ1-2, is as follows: DAGVTQSPTHLIKTRGQQVTLRCSPISGHKSVSWYQQVLGQGPQFIFQYYEKEERGRGNFPDRFSARQFPNYSSELNVNALLLGDSALYLCASSRDLGYGYTFGSGTRLTVV.

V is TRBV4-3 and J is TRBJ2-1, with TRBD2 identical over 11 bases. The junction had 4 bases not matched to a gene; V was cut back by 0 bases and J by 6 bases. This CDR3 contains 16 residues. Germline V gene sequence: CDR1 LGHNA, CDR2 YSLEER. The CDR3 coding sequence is TGCGCCAGCAGCCAAGACAGCCTAGCGGGGGGCAATGAGCAGTTCTTC. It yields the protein CASSQDSLAGGNEQFF.

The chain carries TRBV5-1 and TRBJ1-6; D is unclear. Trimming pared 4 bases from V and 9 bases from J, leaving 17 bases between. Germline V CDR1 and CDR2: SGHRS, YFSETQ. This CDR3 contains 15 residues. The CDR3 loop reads CASSVGREFSSPLHF. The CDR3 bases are TGCGCCAGCAGCGTGGGCCGAGAGTTTAGTTCACCCCTCCACTTT.

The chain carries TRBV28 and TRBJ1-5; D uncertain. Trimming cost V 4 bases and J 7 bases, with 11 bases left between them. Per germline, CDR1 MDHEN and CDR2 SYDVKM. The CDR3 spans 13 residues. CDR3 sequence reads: CASSYFPSQPQHF. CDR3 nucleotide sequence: TGTGCCAGCAGTTACTTCCCATCCCAGCCCCAGCATTTT.

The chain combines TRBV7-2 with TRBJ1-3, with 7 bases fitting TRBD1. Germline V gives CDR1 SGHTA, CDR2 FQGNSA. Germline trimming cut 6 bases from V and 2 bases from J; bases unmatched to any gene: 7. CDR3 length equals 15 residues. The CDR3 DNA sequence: TGTGCCAGCAGTCCACAGGGGAGGACTGGAAACACCATATATTTT. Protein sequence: CASSPQGRTGNTIYF.

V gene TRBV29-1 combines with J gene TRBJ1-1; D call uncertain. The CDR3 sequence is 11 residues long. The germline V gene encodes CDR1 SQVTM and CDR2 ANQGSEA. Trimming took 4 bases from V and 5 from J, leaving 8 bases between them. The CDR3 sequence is CSVVRVTEAFF. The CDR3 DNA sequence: TGCAGCGTTGTGCGCGTAACTGAAGCTTTCTTT.

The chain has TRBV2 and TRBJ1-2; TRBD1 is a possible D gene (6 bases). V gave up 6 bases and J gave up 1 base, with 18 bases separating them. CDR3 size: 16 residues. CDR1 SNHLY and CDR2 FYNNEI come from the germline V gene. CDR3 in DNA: TGTGCCAGCAGACGCCTTGGACAGAAAAATAACTATGGCTACACCTTC. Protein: CASRRLGQKNNYGYTF.

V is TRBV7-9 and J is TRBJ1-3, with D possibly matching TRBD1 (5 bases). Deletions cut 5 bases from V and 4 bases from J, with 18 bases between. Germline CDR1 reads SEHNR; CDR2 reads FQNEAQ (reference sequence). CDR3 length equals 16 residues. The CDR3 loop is CASSLKGQLHGNTIYF. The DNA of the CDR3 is TGTGCCAGCAGCCTCAAGGGGCAACTGCACGGAAACACCATATATTTT.

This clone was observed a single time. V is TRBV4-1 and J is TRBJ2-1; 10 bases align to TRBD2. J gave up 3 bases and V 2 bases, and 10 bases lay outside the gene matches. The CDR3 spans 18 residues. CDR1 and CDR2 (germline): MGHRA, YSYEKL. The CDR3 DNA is TGCGCCAGCAGCCAACCTTTAGCGGGGGGCCAATTCTACAATGAGCAGTTCTTC. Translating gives CASSQPLAGGQFYNEQFF.

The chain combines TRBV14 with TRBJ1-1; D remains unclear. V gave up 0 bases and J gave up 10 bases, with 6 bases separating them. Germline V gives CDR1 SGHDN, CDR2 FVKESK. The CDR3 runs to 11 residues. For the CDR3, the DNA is TGTGCCAGCAGCCAAGACAGAGGAGCTTTCTTT. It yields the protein CASSQDRGAFF.